This TCR beta chain was sequenced for a study of T cells expressing NK-cell markers (dated by TCRdb to the early 2020s). Study-level background: Eight donors provided sorted CD3+CD56+NKG2C+, CD3+CD56+NKG2C- and CD3+CD56-NKG2C+ T-cell subsets, whose TCR beta-chain repertoires were profiled. Among the eight sequenced donors, only one was HCMV-seronegative, while the other seven were HCMV-seropositive. The eight sequenced donors were randomly selected healthy volunteers, three men and five women. Libraries were sequenced as 2 x 150 bp reads on Illumina HiSeq 2000/2500, MiSeq or NextSeq.

This sample was sequenced with an Illumina HiSeq 2000. 5'RACE template switching, by which a universal primer site and unique molecular identifiers were added, was used to make TCR beta cDNA libraries. cDNA synthesis was primed from the TCR beta constant segment and was followed by two successive PCR amplification steps. The source study handled its data this way. MIGEC was used to demultiplex reads and group reads by UMI, and MiTCR was used to assemble and quantify clonotypes. Only TCR cDNA sequences supported by at least two reads were kept to exclude erroneous sequences. The tcR package was used for downstream repertoire analysis, and clonotypes were matched across fractions by CDR3 nucleotide sequence plus V segment. VDJmatch was used to annotate antigen specificity against VDJdb, with one amino acid substitution allowed in CDR3. Through TCRdb reprocessing, the reads give one entry per CDR3 protein sequence; DNA is omitted. These V and J calls originate from TCRdb's pipeline instead of the authors' own analysis. This sample's table contains roughly 180,000 distinct CDR3 sequences. Clones ranked in the top ten supply under 20% of the sample.

A word on this clonotype: Its target antigen remains unknown.

HCMV-specific IgG was detected in serum with a commercial ELISA kit to determine HCMV serostatus. Ficoll density gradient centrifugation was used to isolate peripheral blood mononuclear cells from blood. General findings and caveats noted by the study authors: Those dominant clonotypes were again the most abundant among CD3+CD56-NKG2C+ cells in a handful of donors, at about 28.3-60.1%. Whether the expanded NKG2C-expressing T cell clones were specific for HCMV antigens remained unclear. In roughly 6 donors, the dominant CD3+CD56+NKG2C+ clonotypes were found to rank among the top 10 CD8+ clonotypes and to make up 1.0-7.0% of CD8+ T cells.

Material: blood T cells: a sorted CD56 or NKG2C T cell subset, CD4+ or CD8+ T cells, or bulk PBMC T cells (not recorded which). The clonotype was recovered from a woman aged 18 to 69 in good health.

This receptor has the CDR3 CASSPLGSGEETQYF. The sequence is built from TRBV2 and TRBJ2-5; the TCRdb call, TRBD1, lacks DNA for checking. The germline V gene sets CDR1 to SNHLY and CDR2 to FYNNEI. Taken from cysteine to phenylalanine, the CDR3 has 15 residues. DNA was not recorded.